The rows below give T cell receptor beta chains drawn from one sample of a study of T cells after yellow fever vaccination. Using its own MiXCR run on the 5' RACE reads, TCRdb lists one record per CDR3 protein. The sample shows hundreds of thousands of distinct CDR3 sequences, about 12% of them seen only once. The sample was PBMCs, taken on the day of the yellow fever booster vaccination. The origin of the receptors is a man aged 30-40 years who received the YFV17D yellow fever vaccine. Each CDR3 is given with its conserved first and last residue. The order of the fields is V gene, D gene, J gene, clone size, CDR3 protein, CDR3 DNA. A D gene is named only where the DNA matches it firmly. Clone size is not always given. Where it is, it says once, few, many or a class for expanded clones.

>TRBV24-1|.|TRBJ1-5|.
CATQPTANQPQHF
TGTGCCACCCAACCGACCGCGAATCAGCCCCAGCATTTT
>TRBV10-3|.|TRBJ2-5|few
CAISEDQGMRETQYF
TGTGCCATCAGTGAAGATCAGGGGATGAGAGAGACCCAGTACTTC
>TRBV20-1|.|TRBJ1-5|.
CSASIDRHQPQHF
TGCAGTGCTTCGATAGACAGGCATCAGCCCCAGCATTTT
>TRBV20-1|TRBD1|TRBJ2-5|few
CSARVQGETQYF
TGCAGTGCTAGAGTACAGGGGGAGACCCAGTACTTC
>TRBV4-3|TRBD1|TRBJ1-3|.
CASSQKQGHTIYF
TGCGCCAGCAGCCAAAAACAGGGGCACACCATATATTTT
>TRBV24-1|TRBD2|TRBJ2-6|many
CATSGPGTSGRESGANVLTF
TGTGCCACCAGTGGGCCCGGGACTAGCGGGAGAGAGTCTGGGGCCAACGTCCTGACTTTC
>TRBV14|TRBD1|TRBJ2-1|few
CASSQVGQGYEQFF
TGTGCCAGCAGCCAAGTGGGACAGGGCTATGAGCAGTTCTTC
>TRBV4-3|TRBD1|TRBJ2-5|.
CASSQDRGPQETQYF
TGCGCCAGCAGCCAGGACAGGGGACCGCAAGAGACCCAGTACTTC
>TRBV20-1|.|TRBJ1-1|.
CSAQTLDGMNTEAFF
TGCAGTGCCCAGACCTTGGACGGGATGAACACTGAAGCTTTCTTT
>TRBV6-6|.|TRBJ1-6|few
CASHSVTGSPLHF
TGTGCCAGCCATTCAGTGACCGGATCACCCCTCCACTTT
>TRBV28|TRBD2|TRBJ2-7|few
CASTKGGLAGGYEQYF
TGTGCCAGCACAAAAGGGGGGCTAGCGGGAGGTTACGAGCAGTACTTC
>TRBV12-3/TRBV12-4|.|TRBJ2-5|few
CASSFSLSRETQYF
TGTGCCAGCAGTTTCTCGCTATCCAGGGAGACCCAGTACTTC
>TRBV28|TRBD2|TRBJ2-7|few
CASQTSGRRRFEYEQYF
TGTGCCAGTCAGACTAGCGGGAGGAGAAGGTTTGAGTACGAGCAGTACTTC
>TRBV5-4|.|TRBJ2-1|.
CASSLGGSSGNEQFF
TGTGCCAGCAGCTTGGGAGGGAGTAGCGGCAATGAGCAGTTCTTC
>TRBV11-2|TRBD2|TRBJ2-7|few
CASSLEGLAGGEQYF
TGTGCCAGCAGCTTAGAGGGACTAGCGGGAGGTGAGCAGTACTTC
>TRBV30|.|TRBJ1-2|few
CAWSVGPLYGYTF
TGTGCCTGGAGTGTGGGTCCGCTCTATGGCTACACCTTC
>TRBV6-2/TRBV6-3|.|TRBJ2-1|.
CASSHGTGTNNEQFF
TGTGCCAGCAGTCACGGGACGGGAACCAACAATGAGCAGTTCTTC
>TRBV11-2|.|TRBJ2-3|few
CASSLVTRSITDTQYF
TGTGCCAGCAGCTTAGTTACTCGGTCCATCACAGATACGCAGTATTTT
>TRBV18|.|TRBJ2-3|.
CASSPPYVTGTTDTQYF
TGTGCCAGCTCACCACCTTACGTGACAGGAACCACAGATACGCAGTATTTT
>TRBV25-1|.|TRBJ1-2|.
CASSGNRGYTF
TGTGCCAGCAGTGGGAACCGTGGCTACACCTTC
>TRBV20-1|TRBD2|TRBJ2-1|few
CSAIAGVTYNEQFF
TGCAGTGCTATCGCGGGAGTAACCTACAATGAGCAGTTCTTC
>TRBV5-1|TRBD1|TRBJ1-4|.
CASSPGTGDEKLFF
TGCGCCAGCAGCCCCGGGACAGGGGATGAAAAACTGTTTTTT
>TRBV3-1|.|TRBJ1-5|.
CASSQDTRRGGQPQHF
TGTGCCAGCAGCCAAGATACCCGGAGGGGGGGTCAGCCCCAGCATTTT
>TRBV6-2/TRBV6-3|.|TRBJ2-7|many
CASSPLYEQYF
TGTGCCAGCAGCCCGCTCTACGAGCAGTACTTC
>TRBV5-1|.|TRBJ2-5|few
CASSNLRSGVETQYF
TGCGCCAGCAGCAACTTGCGGTCAGGGGTGGAGACCCAGTACTTC
>TRBV20-1|.|TRBJ2-7|.
CSAPPQGLYEQYF
TGCAGTGCCCCACCACAGGGCCTCTACGAGCAGTACTTC
>TRBV2|.|TRBJ2-7|many
CASRRDTYEQYF
TGTGCCAGCCGACGGGACACCTACGAGCAGTACTTC
>TRBV6-2/TRBV6-3|.|TRBJ1-3|.
CASSYRGSSGNTIYF
TGTGCCAGCAGTTACCGGGGGAGCTCTGGAAACACCATATATTTT
>TRBV3-1|TRBD2|TRBJ2-7|.
CASSHEAGGLLYEQYF
TGTGCCAGCAGCCACGAAGCGGGAGGGCTGCTATACGAGCAGTACTTC
>TRBV20-1|.|TRBJ1-4|few
CSAQRGATNEKLFF
TGCAGTGCCCAACGGGGGGCCACTAATGAAAAACTGTTTTTT
>TRBV6-5|TRBD2|TRBJ2-7|many
CASSYSGTSATPPEQYF
TGTGCCAGCAGTTACTCGGGGACTAGCGCTACCCCCCCCGAGCAGTACTTC
>TRBV5-6|.|TRBJ2-3|few
CASSFTGTADTQYF
TGTGCCAGCAGCTTTACAGGGACTGCAGATACGCAGTATTTT
>TRBV7-2|TRBD1|TRBJ2-2|.
CASSLEGQGVNGELFF
TGTGCCAGCAGCTTAGAGGGACAGGGCGTTAACGGGGAGCTGTTTTTT
>TRBV18|TRBD1|TRBJ1-3|few
CASSPTTGQAGNTIYF
TGTGCCAGCTCACCAACCACCGGACAGGCAGGAAACACCATATATTTT
>TRBV9|.|TRBJ2-1|.
CASSVWDDEQFF
TGTGCCAGCAGCGTATGGGACGATGAGCAGTTCTTC
>TRBV20-1|.|TRBJ2-3|.
CSAFESTDTQYF
TGCAGTGCCTTTGAATCCACAGATACGCAGTATTTT
>TRBV10-3|.|TRBJ2-4|many
CAISDSNRVGNIQYF
TGTGCCATCAGTGATTCTAACAGGGTGGGAAACATTCAGTACTTC
>TRBV6-1|TRBD1|TRBJ1-5|few
CASSDYGTGSGSQHF
TGTGCCAGCAGTGACTACGGGACAGGTTCGGGGTCCCAGCATTTT
>TRBV6-2/TRBV6-3|TRBD1|TRBJ2-7|.
CASSYSLQGAHEQYF
TGTGCCAGCAGTTACTCGCTTCAGGGGGCCCACGAGCAGTACTTC
>TRBV12-3/TRBV12-4|.|TRBJ2-6|.
CATQWGTGANVLTF
TGTGCTACTCAGTGGGGTACCGGGGCCAACGTCCTGACTTTC
>TRBV24-1|.|TRBJ2-1|few
CATSDDSNEQFF
TGTGCCACCAGTGATGACAGCAATGAGCAGTTCTTC
>TRBV29-1|TRBD1|TRBJ2-4|.
CSVEPGTGKNIQYF
TGCAGCGTTGAGCCAGGGACAGGGAAAAACATTCAGTACTTC
>TRBV15|TRBD1|TRBJ2-7|.
CATSRGVTGATYEQYF
TGTGCCACCAGCAGAGGTGTGACAGGGGCCACCTACGAGCAGTACTTC
>TRBV30|.|TRBJ2-7|.
CAWSGGGAYEQYF
TGTGCCTGGAGCGGAGGGGGTGCCTACGAGCAGTACTTC
>TRBV12-3/TRBV12-4|.|TRBJ2-1|.
CASSFRRNEQFF
TGTGCCAGCAGTTTTCGGCGGAATGAGCAGTTCTTC
>TRBV2|.|TRBJ1-2|few
CASSGGGPAASGYTF
TGTGCCAGCAGTGGGGGGGGCCCTGCCGCCAGTGGCTACACCTTC
>TRBV10-3|.|TRBJ2-3|.
CAISGRADGTDTQYF
TGTGCCATCAGTGGACGAGCTGACGGCACAGATACGCAGTATTTT
>TRBV12-3/TRBV12-4|.|TRBJ1-2|.
CASSFGWGYGYTF
TGTGCCAGCAGTTTTGGGTGGGGCTATGGCTACACCTTC
>TRBV7-2|.|TRBJ1-6|.
CASSLGGQLSSPLHF
TGTGCCAGCAGCTTAGGGGGACAATTGAGTTCACCCCTCCACTTT
>TRBV12-3/TRBV12-4|.|TRBJ2-5|few
CASSLGGFLRGQETQYF
TGTGCCAGCAGTTTAGGGGGGTTTTTGAGGGGCCAAGAGACCCAGTACTTC
>TRBV5-1|.|TRBJ1-4|few
CASSTGILSNEKLFF
TGCGCCAGCAGCACCGGGATCCTAAGTAATGAAAAACTGTTTTTT
>TRBV6-6|.|TRBJ2-7|.
CASALYEQYF
TGTGCCAGCGCCCTGTACGAGCAGTACTTC
>TRBV19|.|TRBJ2-2|.
CASSTYLKGGRFTGELFF
TGTGCCAGTAGTACCTACTTGAAGGGGGGGCGCTTCACCGGGGAGCTGTTTTTT
>TRBV5-1|.|TRBJ2-3|.
CASRASGVTDTQYF
TGCGCCAGCAGGGCGTCAGGTGTCACAGATACGCAGTATTTT
>TRBV10-3|.|TRBJ2-5|few
CAISDMETQYF
TGTGCCATCAGTGATATGGAGACCCAGTACTTC
>TRBV3-1|.|TRBJ2-7|.
CASSHRAYEQYF
TGTGCCAGCAGCCATCGGGCCTACGAGCAGTACTTC
>TRBV9|.|TRBJ2-2|few
CASSVGHGNTGELFF
TGTGCCAGCAGCGTAGGTCACGGGAACACCGGGGAGCTGTTTTTT